This TCR beta chain was retrieved from a study of shared clonotypes between healthy human individuals. TCRdb's copy holds only in-frame clones and misses some; the assay was immunoSEQ multiplex PCR. The repertoire includes 2 million or so clones, about 95% of them detected once, and 0.85% to 1.3% sits in the top ten. Germline lookup yields CDR1 SGHAT and CDR2 FQNNGV. Trimming removed 5 bases at V and 6 bases at J, with 18 bases between. The CDR3 runs 15 residues. Only CD45RO-negative cells positively selected for CCR7 counted as naive CD8 cells, so terminally differentiated effector memory CD45RA+ cells were excluded.

The clonotype was recovered from a young man in good health. This chain joins TRBV11-2 and TRBJ2-3, with D perhaps assigned TRBD1 or TRBD2 (6 bases each). The specimen sequenced was naive CD8+ T cells sorted from blood. CDR3 sequence reads: CASSPRGRAGDTQYF. The CDR3 nucleotides read TGTGCCAGCAGCCCCCGGGGGCGGGCTGGGGATACGCAGTATTTT.